This is a list of T cell receptor beta chains from one sample in a study of T-cell reconstitution after alpha-beta-depleted transplantation in children. TCRdb itself ran the PCR reads through MiXCR, one entry per CDR3 protein. Among around 240,000 distinct CDR3 sequences, 6.5% to 10% were seen once, and the ten largest hold about 6.4%. The specimen was PBMCs, mostly from graft donor cells, collected 180 days after TCRalphabeta/CD19-depleted stem cell transplant. These receptors all come from a male patient between 5 and 17 years old who had a stem cell transplant for acute lymphoblastic leukemia, so the T cells may come from the graft donor. Both conserved end residues are part of each CDR3. D genes are given only for firm matches. A row's size may be missing; if present it is once, few, many or a size class.

j_gene	abundance	d_gene	v_gene	CDR3nt	CDR3aa
TRBJ1-1	many	TRBD1	TRBV12-3/TRBV12-4	TGTGCCAGCGCCTCCGGACAGGGAGGGGTGTGGACTGAAGCTTTCTTT	CASASGQGGVWTEAFF
TRBJ2-1	many	TRBD2	TRBV7-2	TGTGCCAGCAGCTCAACAGGGCCAGGACTAGCTAAGGTTGAGCAGTTCTTC	CASSSTGPGLAKVEQFF
TRBJ1-1	many	-	TRBV4-3	TGCGCCAGCAGCCAAGGAACGGGGCGGCACACTGAAGCTTTCTTT	CASSQGTGRHTEAFF
TRBJ2-3	many	-	TRBV28	TGTGCCAGCAGTCCGACAGGGGGCCATAGCGGGAGGGCCACAGATACGCAGTATTTT	CASSPTGGHSGRATDTQYF
TRBJ2-1	-	TRBD2	TRBV28	TGTGCCACTATGATTCGGAGGCCGGGACTAGCGGGACCTGAGCAGTTCTTC	CATMIRRPGLAGPEQFF
TRBJ2-5	many	TRBD2	TRBV29-1	TGCAGCGTTGGGGGACTAGCGGTCCAAGAGACCCAGTACTTC	CSVGGLAVQETQYF
TRBJ1-4	-	-	TRBV7-9	TGTGCCAGGAGCTTAGGGGGTTCTAATGAAAAACTGTTTTTT	CARSLGGSNEKLFF
TRBJ1-5	many	-	TRBV28	TGTGCCAGCAGCCGACGGTCAGGGGTTAGCAATCAGCCCCAGCATTTT	CASSRRSGVSNQPQHF
TRBJ2-6	many	-	TRBV29-1	TGCAGCGTTGGTGTAGGGCCACTCTCTGGGGCCAACGTCCTGACTTTC	CSVGVGPLSGANVLTF
TRBJ2-7	many	TRBD1	TRBV15	TGTGCCACCAGCAGAGATCCGACAGGGTCGATGATAGTGCAGTACTTC	CATSRDPTGSMIVQYF
TRBJ1-3	many	-	TRBV20-1	TGCAGTGCGACGGTCTCTGGAAACACCATATATTTT	CSATVSGNTIYF
TRBJ2-3	many	-	TRBV15	TGTGCCACCAGCAGAGAACGGAGGGGCCAGGATACGCAGTATTTT	CATSRERRGQDTQYF
TRBJ1-5	many	TRBD1	TRBV6-2/TRBV6-3	TGTGCCAGCGGGCGACAGGGGGTCCTCCAGCCCCAGCATTTT	CASGRQGVLQPQHF
TRBJ1-2	many	-	TRBV29-1	TGCAGCGTTGTGGAAGACTATGGCTACACCTTC	CSVVEDYGYTF
TRBJ2-1	many	-	TRBV20-1	TGCAGTGCTAACGGGCTAGACTACAATGAGCAGTTCTTC	CSANGLDYNEQFF
TRBJ2-7	many	-	TRBV7-6	TGTGCCAGCAGCTTAGCCCCGGTCGCCTACGAGCAGTACTTC	CASSLAPVAYEQYF
TRBJ1-3	many	TRBD1	TRBV7-8	TGTGCCAGCAGCTCCGCAGGGGGCTCTGGAAACACCATATATTTT	CASSSAGGSGNTIYF
TRBJ1-1	many	TRBD1	TRBV28	TGTGCCAGCAGGACCACGACAGGGGGGACTGAAGCTTTCTTT	CASRTTTGGTEAFF
TRBJ1-2	many	-	TRBV10-3	TGTGCCATCAGTGAGGCAGGGAACTATGGCTACACCTTC	CAISEAGNYGYTF
TRBJ1-6	many	-	TRBV12-3/TRBV12-4	TGTGCCAGCAGGGGACACAGGACTGGCAATTCACCCCTCCACTTT	CASRGHRTGNSPLHF
TRBJ2-3	many	-	TRBV12-3/TRBV12-4	TGTGCCAGCAGGGGGACGCGGGGGCCCACAGATACGCAGTATTTT	CASRGTRGPTDTQYF
TRBJ2-7	many	-	TRBV21-1	TGTGCCAGCAGCAAAGGCGAAGGGGGCTACGAGCAGTACTTC	CASSKGEGGYEQYF
TRBJ2-1	many	-	TRBV4-3	TGCGCCAGCAGCCAAGATGATGGCGGGGGCACCTACAATGAGCAGTTCTTC	CASSQDDGGGTYNEQFF
TRBJ1-4	many	TRBD1	TRBV7-6	TGTGCCAGCAGCTTAGCTTGGGACAGGGGGCGCGAAAAACTGTTTTTT	CASSLAWDRGREKLFF
TRBJ1-5	many	TRBD1	TRBV11-2	TGTGCCAGCAGCTTAGTAGGGACAGGGGTGTTTAGAAGCAATCAGCCCCAGCATTTT	CASSLVGTGVFRSNQPQHF
TRBJ2-6	many	-	TRBV3-2	TGTGCCAGCAGCCAATCTTTGGGGGAGGCTGGGGCCAACGTCCTGACTTTC	CASSQSLGEAGANVLTF
TRBJ1-4	many	-	TRBV11-2	TGTGCCAGCAGCTTCCGCCTCTCGAAGGGTAATGAAAAACTGTTTTTT	CASSFRLSKGNEKLFF
TRBJ1-1	-	-	TRBV5-4	TGTGCCAGCAGCTCCAAGATGAGGGCAGACACTGAAGCTTTCTTT	CASSSKMRADTEAFF
TRBJ1-4	many	TRBD1	TRBV6-2/TRBV6-3	TGTGCCAGCAGTTACCGAAGGACAGGGGGCGAAAAACTGTTTTTT	CASSYRRTGGEKLFF
TRBJ2-7	many	TRBD2	TRBV12-3/TRBV12-4	TGTGCCAGCACCATTGGGGCGGGAGTTGGGGAGCAGTACTTC	CASTIGAGVGEQYF
TRBJ1-5	many	-	TRBV12-3/TRBV12-4	TGTGCCAGCAGTTTGGGGGTCTCGGGGCAGCCCCAGCATTTT	CASSLGVSGQPQHF
TRBJ1-6	many	TRBD1	TRBV7-2	TGTGCCAGCAGCTTATACTGGCAGGGGGCAAATTCACCCCTCCACTTT	CASSLYWQGANSPLHF
TRBJ2-2	few	-	TRBV7-6	TGTGCCAGCAGCAAGATGGGGAACACCGGGGAGCTGTTTTTT	CASSKMGNTGELFF
TRBJ1-1	many	-	TRBV6-1	TGTGCCAGCAAAAAGGGAGTCCGGGCTGGGAACACTGAAGCTTTCTTT	CASKKGVRAGNTEAFF
TRBJ1-5	many	-	TRBV5-5	TGTGCCAGCAGCTTGGACTCTGGCAATCAGCCCCAGCATTTT	CASSLDSGNQPQHF
TRBJ1-2	many	-	TRBV6-1	TGTGCCAGCAGTGCACAGGGCCCTGTCTATGGCTACACCTTC	CASSAQGPVYGYTF
TRBJ2-7	many	-	TRBV10-3	TGTGCCATCACCGGGGGCTACGAGCAGTACTTC	CAITGGYEQYF
TRBJ2-5	many	TRBD1	TRBV27	TGTGCCAGCAGCCAGGCCGACAGGGAAGAGACCCAGTACTTC	CASSQADREETQYF
TRBJ2-1	many	-	TRBV19	TGTGCCAGTGGGGGGCTCTACAATGAGCAGTTCTTC	CASGGLYNEQFF
TRBJ2-3	many	-	TRBV12-3/TRBV12-4	TGTGCCAGCAGTTTCGGAGGGGGCAGCAGCACAGATACGCAGTATTTT	CASSFGGGSSTDTQYF
TRBJ2-5	many	-	TRBV7-9	TGTGCCAGCACTCACCACAGAGAGACCCAGTACTTC	CASTHHRETQYF
TRBJ2-1	many	-	TRBV5-1	TGCGCCAGCAGCTTATGGAGGGCAGGGGGGTTCAATGAGCAGTTCTTC	CASSLWRAGGFNEQFF
TRBJ2-7	few	TRBD1	TRBV11-1	TGTGCCAGCAGCTGGCCTCCTTCCGGGACCGGGACAGGGACCTACGAGCAGTACTTC	CASSWPPSGTGTGTYEQYF